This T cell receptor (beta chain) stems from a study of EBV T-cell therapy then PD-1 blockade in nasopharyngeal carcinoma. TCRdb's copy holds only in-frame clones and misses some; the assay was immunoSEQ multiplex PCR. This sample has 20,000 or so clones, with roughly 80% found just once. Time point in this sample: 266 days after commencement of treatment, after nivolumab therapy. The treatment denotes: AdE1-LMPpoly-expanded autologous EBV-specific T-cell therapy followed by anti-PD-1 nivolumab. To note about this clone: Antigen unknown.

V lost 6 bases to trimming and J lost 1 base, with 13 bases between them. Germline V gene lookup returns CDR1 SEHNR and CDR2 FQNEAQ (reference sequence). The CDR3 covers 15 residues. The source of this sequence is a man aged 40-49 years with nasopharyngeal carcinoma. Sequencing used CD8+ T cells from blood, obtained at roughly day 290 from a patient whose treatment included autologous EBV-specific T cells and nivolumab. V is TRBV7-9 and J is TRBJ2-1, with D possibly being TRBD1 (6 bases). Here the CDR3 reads CASRGDISSYNEQFF. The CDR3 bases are TGTGCCAGCAGAGGGGACATCTCTTCCTACAATGAGCAGTTCTTC. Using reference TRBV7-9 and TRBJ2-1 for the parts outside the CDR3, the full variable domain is DTGVSQNPRHKITKRGQNVTFRCDPISEHNRLYWYRQTLGQGPEFLTYFQNEAQLEKSRLLSDRFSAERPKGSFSTLEIQRTEQGDSAMYLCASRGDISSYNEQFFGPGTRLTVL.